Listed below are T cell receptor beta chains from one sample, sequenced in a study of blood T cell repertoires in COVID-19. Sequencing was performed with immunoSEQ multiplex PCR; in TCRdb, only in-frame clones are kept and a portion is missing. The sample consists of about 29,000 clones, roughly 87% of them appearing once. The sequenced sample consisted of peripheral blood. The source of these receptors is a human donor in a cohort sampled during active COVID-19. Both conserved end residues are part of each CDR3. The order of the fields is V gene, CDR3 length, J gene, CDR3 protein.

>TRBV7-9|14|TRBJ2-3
CATGLAGGPDTQYF
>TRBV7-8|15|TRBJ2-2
CASKRRGGPTGELFF
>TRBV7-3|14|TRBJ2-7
CASSQSQGPYEQYF
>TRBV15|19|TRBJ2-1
CATSRYLAGGLSGNDEQFF
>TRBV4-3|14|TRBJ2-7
CASSPWTGAYEQYF
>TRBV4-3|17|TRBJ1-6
CASSRKTGSSYNSPLHF
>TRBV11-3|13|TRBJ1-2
CASSQTPNYGYTF
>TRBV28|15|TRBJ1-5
CASTAGALGDQPQHF
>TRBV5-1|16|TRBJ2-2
CASSFLGGQETGELFF
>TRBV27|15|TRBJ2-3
CASSLTSRGTDTQYF
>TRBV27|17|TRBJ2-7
CASSFTGTLGSSYEQYF
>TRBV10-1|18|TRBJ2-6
CASSVEQDLHSGANVLTF
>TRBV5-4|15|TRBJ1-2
CASSSRTGEGYGYTF
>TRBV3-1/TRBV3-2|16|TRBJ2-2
CASRTPLTGGAGELFF
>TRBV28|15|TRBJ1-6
CASSPRQGEKSPLHF
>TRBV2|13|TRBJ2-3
CASTPGLIDTQYF
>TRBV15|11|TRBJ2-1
CATSRVNEQFF
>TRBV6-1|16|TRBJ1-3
CASSAGQALSGNTIYF
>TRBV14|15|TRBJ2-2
CASSQRTGYTGELFF
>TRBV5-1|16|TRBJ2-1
CASSISTSGGVDEQFF
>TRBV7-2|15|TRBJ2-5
CASSKGTGGAKTQYF
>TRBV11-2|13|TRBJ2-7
CASSNRDTYEQYF
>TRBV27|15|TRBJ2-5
CASSFSSGGGKTQYF
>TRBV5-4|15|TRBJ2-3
CASRYGGESTDTQYF